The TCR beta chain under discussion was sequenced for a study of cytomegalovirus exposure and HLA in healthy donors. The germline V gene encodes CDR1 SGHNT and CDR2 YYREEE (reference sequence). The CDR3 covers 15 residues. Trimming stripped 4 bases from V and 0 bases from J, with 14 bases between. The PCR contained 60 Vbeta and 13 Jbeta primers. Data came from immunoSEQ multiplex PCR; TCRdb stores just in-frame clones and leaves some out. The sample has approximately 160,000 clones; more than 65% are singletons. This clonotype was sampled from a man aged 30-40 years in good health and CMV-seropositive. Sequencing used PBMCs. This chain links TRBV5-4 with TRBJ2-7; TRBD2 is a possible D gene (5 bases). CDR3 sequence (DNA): TGTGCCAGCAGCCTTAGGACTTTTCGCTCCTACGAGCAGTACTTC. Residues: CASSLRTFRSYEQYF.